The 13 T cell receptor beta chains below come from one sample, sequenced in a study of human T cells and chemical hapten exposure. A single record per CDR3 protein comes from TCRdb applying MiXCR to the RACE reads. The data hold 240,000 or so distinct CDR3 sequences, with approximately 8.6% observed a single time. Noted time point: pre-sensitization, week 0. Noted treatment: therapeutic diphenylcyclopropenone sensitization with weekly scalp DPC. The sequences come from whole blood, collected in connection with sensitization to the hapten diphenylcyclopropenone (DPC). Receptors originate from a middle-aged woman with alopecia areata. Some clones in this sample may be carry-over from other donors' samples.

The chain couples TRBV4-3 to TRBJ2-3, with D unresolved. Trimming removed 3 bases at V and 4 bases at J, with 14 bases between. The CDR3 sequence is 15 residues long. Germline CDR1 LGHNA, CDR2 YSLEER. The CDR3 bases are TGCGCCAGCAGCCACGCAAGGGTCGTTGCAGATACGCAGTATTTT. Translated, it gives CASSHARVVADTQYF.

The chain has TRBV7-2 and TRBJ1-6, with D perhaps matching TRBD1 (5 bases). The V gene's germline CDR1 is SGHTA and CDR2 FQGNSA. This CDR3 contains 14 residues. Between the trimmed V and J ends, which lost 7 bases and 5 bases, there was a span of 12 bases. CDR3 amino acids: CASTRDSHNSPLHF. The CDR3 DNA follows: TGTGCCAGCACCCGGGACTCTCATAATTCACCCCTCCACTTT.

There are many counts of this clonotype. V is TRBV4-1 and J is TRBJ1-5; tentatively, D is TRBD1 (5 bases). Trimming took 1 base from V and 3 from J, leaving 16 bases between them. This CDR3 has 17 residues. Germline V gene data show CDR1 as MGHRA and CDR2 as YSYEKL. CDR3 loop: CASSQAGALKHNQPQHF. The CDR3 nucleotides are TGCGCCAGCAGCCAAGCCGGGGCACTAAAACACAATCAGCCCCAGCATTTT.

This clonotype has a handful of counts. The chain has TRBV28 and TRBJ2-5, with 15 bases fitting TRBD2. With 1 base clipped from V and 5 bases from J, the junction kept 14 bases outside the gene matches. CDR1 and CDR2 (germline): MDHEN, SYDVKM. The CDR3 has 20 residues. The CDR3 sequence: CASSLSLWTSGRARGETQYF. The DNA of the CDR3 is TGTGCCAGCAGTTTATCCCTTTGGACTAGCGGGAGGGCGAGAGGGGAGACCCAGTACTTC.

In its sample, this clonotype was seen many times. V usage is TRBV9 and J usage is TRBJ2-3; D remains ambiguous. Germline V gene sequence: CDR1 SGDLS, CDR2 YYNGEE. The CDR3 is 13 residues long. The V gene lost 3 bases and the J gene lost 0 bases, with 5 bases spanning the gap. CDR3 region: CASSAQSTDTQYF. The CDR3 DNA follows: TGTGCCAGCAGCGCACAGAGCACAGATACGCAGTATTTT.

The V and J genes are TRBV20-1 and TRBJ2-2; no firm D call. This CDR3 comprises 15 residues. With 0 bases removed from V and 2 bases from J, the gap between germline ends came to 10 bases. Germline V lookup: CDR1 DFQATT, CDR2 SNEGSKA (reference sequence). The CDR3: CSARDLGRNTGELFF. In nucleotides, the CDR3 is TGCAGTGCTAGAGATCTAGGGCGAAACACCGGGGAGCTGTTTTTT.

V gene TRBV28 combines with J gene TRBJ1-5; 8 bases are shared with TRBD1. In germline, CDR1 is MDHEN, CDR2 SYDVKM. CDR3 length: 16 amino acids. With 3 bases clipped from V and 3 bases from J, the junction kept 7 bases outside the gene matches. The CDR3 sequence: CASSFTLQGDNQPQHF. CDR3 coding DNA: TGTGCCAGCAGTTTTACGCTACAGGGGGACAATCAGCCCCAGCATTTT.

This rearrangement joins TRBV29-1 to TRBJ2-7; D is undetermined. The CDR3 contains 13 residues. CDR1 and CDR2 (germline): SQVTM, ANQGSEA. V was trimmed by 4 bases and J by 3 bases, leaving 13 bases between them. CDR3 region: CSVALGMGYEQYF. CDR3 nucleotide sequence: TGCAGCGTTGCCTTAGGGATGGGCTACGAGCAGTACTTC.

A few counts support this clonotype. CDR3: CSARTQGTEAFF. CDR3 DNA: TGCAGTGCTCGCACGCAGGGAACTGAAGCTTTCTTT. The chain has TRBV20-1 and TRBJ1-1; a weak D match, TRBD1 (5 bases). CDR1 and CDR2 from the germline V gene are DFQATT and SNEGSKA (reference sequence). Trimming cost V 5 bases and J 5 bases, with 12 bases left between them. This CDR3 contains 12 residues.

The chain has TRBV6-1 and TRBJ2-7; perhaps TRBD2 as D (5 bases). This CDR3 is built from 14 residues. CDR1 and CDR2 from the germline V gene are MNHNS and SASEGT. Trimming cost V 3 bases and J 4 bases, with 13 bases left between them. For the CDR3, the DNA is TGTGCCAGCAGTGAGTCGGGGTTGGGGTACGAGCAGTACTTC. Residues: CASSESGLGYEQYF.

V is TRBV4-1 and J is TRBJ2-1; D not resolved. This CDR3 contains 14 residues. Germline CDR1 is MGHRA and CDR2 is YSYEKL. V was shortened by 1 base and J by 11 bases, with 15 bases between the two germline ends. CDR3: CASSQASLAWKQFF. CDR3 nucleotides: TGCGCCAGCAGCCAAGCGTCCCTCGCCTGGAAGCAGTTCTTC.

This clonotype was counted a few times. The gene calls are TRBV6-2 or TRBV6-3 and TRBJ2-1, with 13 bases aligning to TRBD2. V lost 6 bases, J lost 12 bases, and 14 bases stayed unmatched. The length of the CDR3 is 16 residues. Germline CDR1 is MNHEY and CDR2 is SVGEGT. The CDR3 coding sequence is TGTGCCAGCAGCGGGACTAGCGGGGCACTCTCCATTGGGCAGTTCTTC. This sequence encodes CASSGTSGALSIGQFF.

The chain joins TRBV6-5 to TRBJ2-3, with 7 bases that match TRBD2. V gave up 6 bases and J gave up 2 bases; unmatched junction bases: 8. This CDR3 spans 15 amino acids. CDR1 and CDR2 from the germline V gene are MNHEY and SVGAGI. CDR3 sequence: CASSRSGTFTDTQYF. The CDR3 nucleotides read TGTGCCAGCAGCCGGAGCGGGACCTTCACAGATACGCAGTATTTT.